These 22 T cell receptor beta chains share one sample of origin, sequenced in a study of T cell repertoires in cytomegalovirus infection. TCRdb ran MiXCR on the reads and lists one entry per CDR3 protein. The data contain approximately 320,000 distinct CDR3 sequences, approximately 9.5% of them singletons. Material: PBMCs. Receptors were obtained from a human donor in good health (CMV status not recorded). Some clones in this sample may be carry-over from other donors' samples.

This CDR3 reads CASTSSSYNSPLHF. Here the CDR3 DNA reads TGTGCCAGCACCAGTAGCTCCTATAATTCACCCCTCCACTTT. The genes are TRBV12-3 or TRBV12-4 and TRBJ1-6, with unresolved D. The CDR3 covers 14 residues. Trimming pared 7 bases from V and 0 bases from J, leaving 7 bases between.

The chain couples TRBV6-5 to TRBJ1-6; D ambiguous. The V end was cut by 2 bases, the J end by 8 bases, with 10 bases between. This CDR3 has 14 amino acids. The germline V gene has CDR1 MNHEY and CDR2 SVGAGI. The CDR3 sequence is CASSYGGRDSPLHF. The CDR3 coding sequence is TGTGCCAGCAGTTACGGTGGTCGGGATTCACCCCTCCACTTT.

This clonotype turned up a few times. This chain connects TRBV4-3 to TRBJ2-7; D is unresolved. Germline assignment: CDR1 LGHNA and CDR2 YSLEER. V lost 4 bases, J lost 7 bases, and 17 bases lay in between. The CDR3 is 14 amino acids. CDR3 sequence reads: CASSLAYLGEEQYF. DNA of the CDR3: TGCGCCAGCAGCCTAGCTTATTTGGGCGAAGAGCAGTACTTC.

This clonotype was counted many times. This chain joins TRBV7-2 and TRBJ1-3; 8 nucleotides match TRBD1. Losses at the gene ends were 5 bases for V and 3 bases for J; bases not matched to a gene: 9. The CDR3 extends over 16 amino acids. The germline V gene encodes CDR1 SGHTA and CDR2 FQGNSA. Here the CDR3 DNA reads TGTGCCAGCAGCCTGTGGGCCAGGGGGCTTGGAAACACCATATATTTT. It translates to CASSLWARGLGNTIYF.

This clonotype was counted a few times. The chain recombines TRBV12-3 or TRBV12-4 with TRBJ1-2, with D possibly matching TRBD1 (6 bases). The CDR3 length is 14 residues. Trimming cost V 5 bases and J 6 bases, with 16 bases left between them. In DNA, the CDR3 is TGTGCCAGCAGTCCCGGGACACCGGAGGATGGCTACACCTTC. Protein sequence: CASSPGTPEDGYTF.

There are many counts of this clonotype. V gene TRBV12-3 or TRBV12-4 combines with J gene TRBJ2-2; 14 nucleotides agree with TRBD2. This CDR3 contains 17 residues. V lost 5 bases and J lost 5; bases outside the gene matches: 7. CDR3 sequence (DNA): TGTGCCAGCAGTCCAGGGACTAGCGGGAGAATAACCGGGGAGCTGTTTTTT. It translates to CASSPGTSGRITGELFF.

This clonotype was detected many times. The V and J genes are TRBV7-2 and TRBJ1-5; 8 bases are a match to TRBD1. The germline V gene encodes CDR1 SGHTA and CDR2 FQGNSA. The CDR3 covers 14 residues. Trimming took 5 bases from V and 4 from J; bases not matched to a gene: 4. CDR3 residues: CASSRDRGNQPQHF. CDR3 sequence (DNA): TGTGCCAGCAGCCGCGACAGGGGAAATCAGCCCCAGCATTTT. Looking up the rest from reference TRBV7-2 and TRBJ1-5 gives the full variable domain: GAGVSQSPSNKVTEKGKDVELRCDPISGHTALYWYRQSLGQGLEFLIYFQGNSAPDKSGLPSDRFSAERTGGSVSTLTIQRTQQEDSAVYLCASSRDRGNQPQHFGDGTRLSIL.

This clonotype was counted ten times or more. The rearrangement uses TRBV5-4 and TRBJ1-1, with 8 bases identical to TRBD1. V lost 0 bases to trimming and J lost 6 bases; unmatched junction nucleotides: 7. This CDR3 spans 15 amino acids. Germline assignment: CDR1 SGHNT and CDR2 YYREEE (reference sequence). The CDR3 sequence: CASSLGDRGNSEAFF. As DNA, the CDR3 is TGTGCCAGCAGCTTGGGTGACAGGGGCAACTCTGAAGCTTTCTTT.

This clonotype came up a few times. The V and J genes are TRBV19 and TRBJ2-3; perhaps TRBD1 as D (5 bases). This CDR3 is built from 12 residues. V lost 11 bases and J 4 bases, leaving 13 bases between the germline ends. The V gene's germline CDR1 is LNHDA and CDR2 SQIVND (reference sequence). For the CDR3, the DNA is TGTGCCTCAAAAAAGGGGTCAGATACGCAGTATTTT. Translation: CASKKGSDTQYF. Filled out from reference TRBV19 and TRBJ2-3, the complete variable domain reads DGGITQSPKYLFRKEGQNVTLSCEQNLNHDAMYWYRQDPGQGLRLIYYSQIVNDFQKGDIAEGYSVSREKKESFPLTVTSAQKNPTAFYLCASKKGSDTQYFGPGTRLTVL.

The chain combines TRBV12-3 or TRBV12-4 with TRBJ2-7, with D perhaps matching TRBD2 (5 bases). Trimming removed 5 bases from V and 7 bases from J, with 21 bases in between. The CDR3 is 15 amino acids. The DNA of the CDR3 is TGTGCCAGCAGTCCGATGCAGCTAGGAGGTGATGAGCAGTACTTC. It encodes CASSPMQLGGDEQYF.

This clonotype was seen a few times. The chain joins TRBV30 to TRBJ2-7; TRBD2 might be the D (6 bases). This CDR3 region has 18 residues. Germline-derived CDR1 and CDR2 are GTSNPN and SVGIG (reference sequence). The V end lost 0 bases, the J end lost 6 bases, and 27 bases lay between the germline ends. Here the CDR3 reads CAWSVLLGGATTGAEQYF. CDR3 DNA: TGTGCCTGGAGTGTACTTCTTGGCGGGGCTACTACGGGTGCCGAGCAGTACTTC.

The chain joins TRBV7-2 to TRBJ1-5; D unresolved. Germline V lookup: CDR1 SGHTA, CDR2 FQGNSA. This CDR3 region has 12 residues. Trimming stripped 3 bases from V and 10 bases from J, with 10 bases between. The CDR3, as DNA: TGTGCCAGCAGCTTCGGAGGGATCCCCCAGCATTTT. It is translated as CASSFGGIPQHF.

This clonotype has at least ten counts. The chain recombines TRBV7-8 with TRBJ2-4, with D maybe TRBD1 (8 bases). Germline V gene sequence: CDR1 SGHVS, CDR2 FQNEAQ. The CDR3 covers 16 residues. V shed 5 bases and J shed 6 bases, with 20 bases lying between them. The CDR3 loop reads CASSLQAGTGGNIQYF. The CDR3 region has the DNA TGTGCCAGCAGCCTACAAGCGGGAACAGGGGGAAACATTCAGTACTTC.

This clonotype occurred many times. The chain uses TRBV7-2 and TRBJ2-1, with D possibly matching TRBD2 (5 bases). This CDR3 is 14 amino acids long. V lost 6 bases, J lost 6 bases, and 15 bases lay in between. The germline CDR1 and CDR2 sequences are SGHTA and FQGNSA. CDR3 in DNA: TGTGCCAGCAGAAACAACGGGATCCTCAATGAGCAGTTCTTC. Translating gives CASRNNGILNEQFF.

This chain connects TRBV20-1 to TRBJ1-1, with D unclear. The CDR3 has 15 amino acids. Between the trimmed V and J ends, which lost 6 bases and 1 base, there was a span of 18 bases. Germline V gene data show CDR1 as DFQATT and CDR2 as SNEGSKA (reference sequence). The CDR3 reads CSARGSHSPNTEAFF. CDR3 DNA: TGCAGTGCCCGCGGCTCTCACTCCCCGAACACTGAAGCTTTCTTT.

This clonotype was recorded at least ten times. CDR3 sequence: CASSSFPSGAEYF. In DNA form, the CDR3 reads TGTGCCAGCAGCTCCTTCCCTAGCGGTGCCGAATACTTC. The chain carries TRBV7-2 and TRBJ2-7; 7 nucleotides match TRBD2. Germline CDR1 and CDR2: SGHTA and FQGNSA. J lost 13 bases, V lost 4 bases, and 13 bases had no gene match. This CDR3 spans 13 amino acids. The whole variable domain, remainder taken from reference TRBV7-2 and TRBJ2-7, is GAGVSQSPSNKVTEKGKDVELRCDPISGHTALYWYRQSLGQGLEFLIYFQGNSAPDKSGLPSDRFSAERTGGSVSTLTIQRTQQEDSAVYLCASSSFPSGAEYFGPGTRLTVT.

There are many counts of this clonotype. The chain combines TRBV7-6 with TRBJ2-7; TRBD1 matches at 12 bases. Germline V gene sequence: CDR1 SGHVS, CDR2 FNYEAQ. The CDR3 runs to 16 residues. V lost 0 bases, J lost 4 bases, and 4 bases stayed unmatched. The CDR3 spells CASSLAAGQGAYEQYF. The CDR3 bases are TGTGCCAGCAGCTTAGCAGCGGGACAGGGGGCGTACGAGCAGTACTTC.

The chain is built from TRBV28 and TRBJ1-2; D is unresolved. Germline V CDR1 and CDR2: MDHEN, SYDVKM. The CDR3 covers 15 residues. The V gene lost 2 bases and the J gene lost 5 bases, with 15 bases spanning the gap. As DNA, the CDR3 is TGTGCCAGCAGTTTAAACGGATGGGGAGGGTATGGCTACACCTTC. Translated: CASSLNGWGGYGYTF.

Many counts were recorded for this clonotype. The V call is TRBV7-2, the J call TRBJ1-1; perhaps TRBD1 as D (5 bases). The germline CDR1 and CDR2 sequences are SGHTA and FQGNSA. CDR3 length equals 14 residues. V was trimmed by 3 bases and J by 8 bases, leaving 16 bases between them. The CDR3 DNA follows: TGTGCCAGCAGCTTTTATATTAACCACAGGGAAGCTTTCTTT. Translating gives CASSFYINHREAFF.

This clonotype came up many times. The J gene is TRBJ1-5, the V gene TRBV7-2; weak D call: TRBD1 (5 bases). The ends were cut back, 4 bases at V and 1 base at J, with 20 bases in the middle. CDR3 size: 18 residues. Per germline, CDR1 SGHTA and CDR2 FQGNSA. Written as DNA, the CDR3 is TGTGCCAGCAGCTCGGGGGGGGAGGGTGGATTGAGCAATCAGCCCCAGCATTTT. This sequence encodes CASSSGGEGGLSNQPQHF.

This CDR3 is CASTEKGTDMNTEAFF. The CDR3 DNA is TGTGCCAGCACCGAGAAGGGGACAGACATGAACACTGAAGCTTTCTTT. This sequence joins TRBV7-6 and TRBJ1-1; 7 nucleotides line up with TRBD1. The CDR3 sequence is 16 residues long. Per the germline V gene, CDR1 is SGHVS and CDR2 is FNYEAQ. The ends lost 7 bases at V and 0 bases at J; junction bases unmatched: 11.

The sample holds a few counts of this clonotype. The CDR3 sequence: CASSQVQSAGNTIYF. The CDR3 bases are TGCGCCAGCAGCCAAGTCCAAAGCGCTGGAAACACCATATATTTT. This chain joins TRBV4-1 and TRBJ1-3, with D uncertain. This CDR3 has 15 residues. Germline loops: CDR1 MGHRA, CDR2 YSYEKL. V lost 1 base, J lost 2 bases, and 9 bases lay in between.